One sample yielded the 27 T cell receptor beta chains listed below, sequenced in a study of blood T cell repertoires in COVID-19 (dated by TCRdb to the early 2020s). The library was made by the immunoSEQ multiplex PCR assay. TCRdb mirrors the immuneACCESS table, restricted to in-frame sequences. Some clones are absent from its copies; in checked studies, under half trace to an unresolved V gene, and the reason for the others is unknown. The sample records fewer than 150,000 clones, about 85% of which are singletons. The top ten clonotypes cover 6.5% to 8.5% of the sample. Sequencing was performed on peripheral blood. These receptor sequences come from a human donor in a cohort sampled during active COVID-19.

The V and J genes are TRBV10-1 and TRBJ2-7; D may be TRBD2 (6 bases). Trimming removed 2 bases from V and 3 bases from J, with 11 bases in between. The V gene's germline CDR1 is WNHNN and CDR2 SYGVQD (reference sequence). The CDR3 length is 14 residues. The CDR3 sequence is CASSEGGIDYEQYF. The CDR3 coding sequence is TGCGCCAGCAGTGAGGGGGGGATTGACTACGAGCAGTACTTC.

This sequence joins TRBV6-6 and TRBJ1-5; D might be TRBD1 (5 bases). This CDR3 is 14 amino acids long. The V and J ends lost 5 bases and 1 base respectively, with 9 bases between them. Per the germline V gene, CDR1 is MNHNY and CDR2 is SVGAGI (reference sequence). The chain's CDR3 is CASSPDTSNQPQHF. The DNA for the CDR3 is TGTGCCAGCAGTCCGGACACAAGCAATCAGCCCCAGCATTTT.

The rearrangement joins TRBV9 to TRBJ2-1; tentative D call: TRBD2 (7 bases). The length of the CDR3 is 15 residues. Trimming took off 0 bases at V and 9 bases at J, with 16 bases between the two ends. CDR1 SGDLS and CDR2 YYNGEE come from the germline V gene. The CDR3 DNA reads as TGTGCCAGCAGCGTAGCCCGCGGGGGCCAAAGTGAGCAGTTCTTC. Translation: CASSVARGGQSEQFF.

This clone was picked up a small number of times. The chain combines TRBV5-1 with TRBJ1-4; 7 bases agree with TRBD1. Germline CDR1 SGHRS, CDR2 YFSETQ. V lost 4 bases, J lost 7 bases, and 10 bases stayed unmatched. The CDR3 has 15 residues. CDR3: CASSRETGLGEKLFF. The CDR3 DNA reads as TGCGCCAGCAGCCGAGAGACAGGGCTGGGTGAAAAACTGTTTTTT.

The J gene is TRBJ1-1, the V gene TRBV10-3; D may be TRBD1 (5 bases). This CDR3 has 15 residues. Germline V gene lookup returns CDR1 ENHRY and CDR2 SYGVKD. Trimming shortened V by 0 bases and J by 6 bases, and 14 bases separated the two germline ends. In nucleotides, the CDR3 is TGTGCCATCAGTGAGTCTTGGGGGACGGGAGCTGAAGCTTTCTTT. Protein sequence: CAISESWGTGAEAFF.

This chain connects TRBV15 to TRBJ2-5; D not resolved. In germline, CDR1 is LNHNV, CDR2 YYDKDF (reference sequence). The V and J ends lost 5 bases and 5 bases respectively, with 18 bases between them. The CDR3 totals 15 residues. In nucleotides, the CDR3 is TGTGCCACCAGCCCCTCTGCGAGGAGAGCGGAGACCCAGTACTTC. Amino acid sequence: CATSPSARRAETQYF.

This rearrangement joins TRBV7-9 to TRBJ2-1; TRBD1 agrees at 10 bases. The V gene end was trimmed by 5 bases and the J gene end by 2 bases; junction bases not matched to a gene: 3. The germline V gene has CDR1 SEHNR and CDR2 FQNEAQ (reference sequence). The CDR3 runs to 15 residues. The CDR3 is CASSAGTGAYNEQFF. CDR3 DNA sequence: TGTGCCAGCAGCGCCGGGACAGGGGCCTACAATGAGCAGTTCTTC.

The V call is TRBV28, the J call TRBJ2-5; a weak D match, TRBD2 (6 bases). V dropped 4 bases and J dropped 4 bases, with 16 bases sitting between them. CDR3 length equals 15 residues. CDR1 and CDR2 from the germline V gene are MDHEN and SYDVKM. Here the CDR3 DNA reads TGTGCCAGCAGTTCTAACGGCGGGAACCGAGAGACCCAGTACTTC. As protein: CASSSNGGNRETQYF.

The rearrangement joins TRBV7-9 to TRBJ2-3; tentative D call: TRBD2 (6 bases). The CDR3 contains 14 residues. V was pared by 7 bases and J by 1 base, with 12 bases between. The V gene's germline CDR1 is SEHNR and CDR2 FQNEAQ (reference sequence). CDR3 bases: TGTGCCAGCACTAGATCTAGCGGCACAGATACGCAGTATTTT. Its protein is CASTRSSGTDTQYF.

The J gene is TRBJ1-2, the V gene TRBV4-1; D unclear. Looked up from germline, CDR1 is MGHRA and CDR2 is YSYEKL. The CDR3 covers 15 residues. Deletions cut 0 bases from V and 7 bases from J, with 15 bases between. CDR3: CASSQDVALTGGYTF. The CDR3 region has the DNA TGCGCCAGCAGCCAAGATGTGGCTCTCACGGGTGGCTACACCTTC.

V and J are TRBV14 and TRBJ2-7, with a tentative D call TRBD2 (5 bases). Germline V CDR1 and CDR2: SGHDN, FVKESK. The CDR3 contains 14 residues. Trimming removed 2 bases from V and 2 bases from J, with 10 bases in between. CDR3 DNA sequence: TGTGCCAGCAGCCAACACAGCGGTACCTACGAGCAGTACTTC. Residues: CASSQHSGTYEQYF.

The gene calls are TRBV13 and TRBJ2-3; 8 bases line up with TRBD2. V was pared by 5 bases and J by 2 bases, with 6 bases of the junction left unmatched. Germline assignment: CDR1 PRHDT and CDR2 FYEKMQ (reference sequence). The CDR3 is 15 amino acids. The CDR3 loop is CASSRGGTTTDTQYF. The CDR3 DNA sequence: TGTGCCAGCAGCCGCGGGGGGACCACCACAGATACGCAGTATTTT. The full variable domain, with the rest looked up from reference TRBV13 and TRBJ2-3, is AAGVIQSPRHLIKEKRETATLKCYPIPRHDTVYWYQQGPGQDPQFLISFYEKMQSDKGSIPDRFSAQQFSDYHSELNMSSLELGDSALYFCASSRGGTTTDTQYFGPGTRLTVL.

The chain recombines TRBV5-4 with TRBJ1-2, with TRBD1 identical over 9 bases. V was pared by 4 bases and J by 7 bases, with 5 bases of the junction left unmatched. This CDR3 comprises 13 residues. Per germline, CDR1 SGHNT and CDR2 YYREEE (reference sequence). The CDR3 loop is CASSPGQGLGYTF. CDR3 bases: TGTGCCAGCAGCCCGGGACAGGGACTTGGCTACACCTTC. Looking up the rest from reference TRBV5-4 and TRBJ1-2 gives the full variable domain: ETGVTQSPTHLIKTRGQQVTLRCSSQSGHNTVSWYQQALGQGPQFIFQYYREEENGRGNFPPRFSGLQFPNYSSELNVNALELDDSALYLCASSPGQGLGYTFGSGTRLTVV.

To note about this clone: It is unclear where the CDR3 begins or ends on the DNA, so no DNA is shown, and the CDR3 is as TCRdb lists it. The chain is built from TRBV21-1 and TRBJ2-6; the table's TRBD1 call for D was not verified on the DNA. TRBV21-1 is termed a pseudogene. The CDR3 contains 18 residues when both ends are counted. This chain's CDR3 is CASSILVYSPFWANVLTF.

The rearrangement joins TRBV14 to TRBJ2-5, with TRBD1 matching over 7 bases. V trimming: 3 bases; J trimming: 0 bases; junction bases outside the gene matches: 4. This CDR3 comprises 15 residues. Germline loops: CDR1 SGHDN, CDR2 FVKESK. The CDR3 is CASSHGRGNQETQYF. The CDR3 nucleotides are TGTGCCAGCAGCCATGGCAGGGGGAACCAAGAGACCCAGTACTTC. The variable domain in full, with the rest retrieved from reference TRBV14 and TRBJ2-5, is EAGVTQFPSHSVIEKGQTVTLRCDPISGHDNLYWYRRVMGKEIKFLLHFVKESKQDESGMPNNRFLAERTGGTYSTLKVQPAELEDSGVYFCASSHGRGNQETQYFGPGTRLLVL.

The rearrangement links TRBV11-2 to TRBJ2-1, with a tentative D call TRBD2 (5 bases). This CDR3 is built from 15 residues. Per the germline V gene, CDR1 is SGHAT and CDR2 is FQNNGV. V was pared by 2 bases and J by 3 bases, with 11 bases between. The CDR3 DNA reads as TGTGCCAGCAGCTTACTCGGGAACCTCTACAATGAGCAGTTCTTC. Encoded protein: CASSLLGNLYNEQFF. Using reference TRBV11-2 and TRBJ2-1 for the parts outside the CDR3, the full variable domain is EAGVAQSPRYKIIEKRQSVAFWCNPISGHATLYWYQQILGQGPKLLIQFQNNGVVDDSQLPKDRFSAERLKGVDSTLKIQPAKLEDSAVYLCASSLLGNLYNEQFFGPGTRLTVL.

The V gene is TRBV19, the J gene TRBJ1-1, with D tentatively TRBD1 (6 bases). Germline loops: CDR1 LNHDA, CDR2 SQIVND (reference sequence). The V and J ends lost 11 bases and 6 bases respectively, with 16 bases between them. This CDR3 region has 12 residues. The CDR3 region is CAARGGQAEAFF. The CDR3 DNA sequence: TGTGCCGCCCGGGGGGGCCAGGCTGAAGCTTTCTTT.

The V gene is TRBV5-1, the J gene TRBJ2-7, with 10 bases that match TRBD2. Germline V gives CDR1 SGHRS, CDR2 YFSETQ. There are 16 residues in the CDR3. After removal of 4 bases from V and 2 bases from J, the junction contained 9 bases not matched to a gene. The CDR3 spells CASSPLLAGNPYEQYF. Here the CDR3 DNA reads TGCGCCAGCAGCCCCCTACTAGCGGGGAATCCCTACGAGCAGTACTTC.

The gene calls are TRBV28 and TRBJ1-2, with D possibly matching TRBD1 (5 bases). CDR3 length: 16 amino acids. Per the germline V gene, CDR1 is MDHEN and CDR2 is SYDVKM. The V end lost 6 bases, the J end lost 0 bases, and 17 bases lay between the germline ends. In nucleotides, the CDR3 is TGTGCCAGCAGGACGTCGACAGTCTCGACTAACTATGGCTACACCTTC. This encodes CASRTSTVSTNYGYTF.

The chain uses TRBV5-1 and TRBJ1-6; D unclear. The CDR3 runs to 16 residues. V was clipped by 0 bases and J by 0 bases, with 7 bases between them. Germline V gene sequence: CDR1 SGHRS, CDR2 YFSETQ. CDR3 nucleotides: TGCGCCAGCAGCTTGGGCTCTAGCTCCTATAATTCACCCCTCCACTTT. The encoded protein is CASSLGSSSYNSPLHF.

This chain connects TRBV6-5 to TRBJ1-6, with D possibly being TRBD1 (6 bases). CDR3 length: 14 residues. The germline CDR1 and CDR2 sequences are MNHEY and SVGAGI. Trimming cost V 8 bases and J 5 bases, with 13 bases left between them. DNA for the CDR3: TGTGCCAGCGTCACAGGGTGGAATAATTCACCCCTCCACTTT. This translates into CASVTGWNNSPLHF.

V gene TRBV28 combines with J gene TRBJ2-5, with 12 positions matching TRBD2. This CDR3 is built from 15 residues. V shed 6 bases and J 5 bases; nucleotides not matched to a gene: 7. Germline values: CDR1 MDHEN, CDR2 SYDVKM. CDR3 DNA sequence: TGTGCCAGCAGGAGACTAGCGGGAGTTCGGGAGACCCAGTACTTC. It codes for CASRRLAGVRETQYF.

The gene calls are TRBV7-6 and TRBJ2-3; the match to TRBD2 covers 9 bases. The CDR3 totals 15 residues. Germline V gene data show CDR1 as SGHVS and CDR2 as FNYEAQ. V trimming: 2 bases; J trimming: 4 bases; junction bases outside the gene matches: 4. The CDR3 coding sequence is TGTGCCAGCAGCTTAACGACTAGCGGCGCAGATACGCAGTATTTT. Its protein is CASSLTTSGADTQYF.

V gene TRBV6-5 combines with J gene TRBJ1-5; the match to TRBD1 covers 7 bases. The CDR3 is 14 residues long. V gave up 6 bases and J gave up 4 bases; unmatched junction bases: 6. Germline values: CDR1 MNHEY, CDR2 SVGAGI. CDR3 protein: CASSLLRGNQPQHF. The CDR3 DNA sequence: TGTGCCAGCAGCCTCCTCAGGGGGAATCAGCCCCAGCATTTT.

The chain is built from TRBV5-8 and TRBJ2-3, with 10 bases lining up with TRBD2. Germline V gene lookup returns CDR1 SGHTS and CDR2 YDEGEE. This CDR3 spans 18 amino acids. J gave up 2 bases and V 4 bases, and 13 bases lay outside the gene matches. Here the CDR3 reads CASSPWGASGRSTDTQYF. CDR3 DNA: TGTGCCAGCAGCCCCTGGGGGGCTAGCGGGAGATCCACAGATACGCAGTATTTT. The full variable domain, rest sourced from reference TRBV5-8 and TRBJ2-3, is EAGVTQSPTHLIKTRGQQATLRCSPISGHTSVYWYQQALGLGLQFLLWYDEGEERNRGNFPPRFSGRQFPNYSSELNVNALELEDSALYLCASSPWGASGRSTDTQYFGPGTRLTVL.

This chain uses TRBV19 with TRBJ2-2; D unclear. V lost 3 bases and J 4 bases, leaving 9 bases between the germline ends. Germline assignment: CDR1 LNHDA and CDR2 SQIVND (reference sequence). The CDR3 contains 14 residues. CDR3 protein: CASSMGHFTGELFF. CDR3 sequence (DNA): TGTGCCAGTAGTATGGGCCATTTCACCGGGGAGCTGTTTTTT.

The gene calls are TRBV4-1 and TRBJ2-5; 10 bases are shared with TRBD1. Germline values: CDR1 MGHRA, CDR2 YSYEKL. This CDR3 comprises 16 residues. Trimming at V came to 5 bases and at J to 4 bases, leaving 10 bases not matched to a gene. In nucleotides, the CDR3 is TGCGCCAGCAGCGACAGGGGGCAGGCGATTAGAGAGACCCAGTACTTC. Amino acids: CASSDRGQAIRETQYF.